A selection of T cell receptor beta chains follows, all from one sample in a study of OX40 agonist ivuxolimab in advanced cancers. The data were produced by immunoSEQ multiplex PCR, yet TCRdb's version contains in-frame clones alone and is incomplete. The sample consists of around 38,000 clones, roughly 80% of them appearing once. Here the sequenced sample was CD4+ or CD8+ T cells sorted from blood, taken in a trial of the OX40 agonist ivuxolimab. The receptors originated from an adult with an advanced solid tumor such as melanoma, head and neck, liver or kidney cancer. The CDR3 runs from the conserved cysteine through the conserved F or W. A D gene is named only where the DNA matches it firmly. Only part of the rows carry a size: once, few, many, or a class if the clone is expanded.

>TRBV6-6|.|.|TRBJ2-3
TGTGCCAGCAGTTACGGGCGCACAGATACGCAGTATTTT
CASSYGRTDTQYF
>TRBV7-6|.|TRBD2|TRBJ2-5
TGTGCCAGCAGCCCGGGGGGGGCAGAGACCCAGTACTTC
CASSPGGAETQYF
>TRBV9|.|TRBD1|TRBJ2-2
TGTGCCAGCAGCACTCAGGGGGCCACCGGGGAGCTGTTTTTT
CASSTQGATGELFF
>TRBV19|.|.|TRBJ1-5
TGTGCCAGTAGTGCCGGGAGGGATCAGCCCCAGCATTTT
CASSAGRDQPQHF
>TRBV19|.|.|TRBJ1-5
TGTGCCAGTAGTATCCCGTCTAACAGGGACGTTCGCCCTAATCAGCCCCAGCATTTT
CASSIPSNRDVRPNQPQHF
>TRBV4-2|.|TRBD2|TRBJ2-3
TGTGCCAGCAGCCAAGATTTGAGGCTAGCGGGAGCTGGAATGACAGATACGCAGTATTTT
CASSQDLRLAGAGMTDTQYF
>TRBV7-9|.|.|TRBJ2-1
TGTGCCAGCAGTTTTGCTGGGGTTTCCTACAATGAGCAGTTCTTC
CASSFAGVSYNEQFF
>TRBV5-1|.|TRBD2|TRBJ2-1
TGCGCCAGCAGCTTGGGGACTAGCGGGAGTTTTTCGCAGTTCTTC
CASSLGTSGSFSQFF
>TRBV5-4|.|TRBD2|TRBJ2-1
TGTGCCAGCAGCCCCGGGGGAGCGGGGTCCTACAATGAGCAGTTCTTC
CASSPGGAGSYNEQFF
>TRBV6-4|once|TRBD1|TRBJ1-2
TGTGCCAGCAGGCCCCAGGGGGGGACGGCTAACTATGGCTACACCTTC
CASRPQGGTANYGYTF
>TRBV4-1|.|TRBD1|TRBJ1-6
TGCGCCAGCAGGTATAACAGGGGTCACAATTCACCCCTCCACTTT
CASRYNRGHNSPLHF
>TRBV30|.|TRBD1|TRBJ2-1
TGTGCCTGGACGGGACAGGGGGCAGGGGAGCAGTTCTTC
CAWTGQGAGEQFF
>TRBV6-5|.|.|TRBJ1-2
TGTGCCAGCAGTTACGAGGGTAACGATGGCTACACCTTC
CASSYEGNDGYTF
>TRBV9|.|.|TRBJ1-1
TGTGCCAGCAGCGTAGGGACGAACACTGAAGCTTTCTTT
CASSVGTNTEAFF
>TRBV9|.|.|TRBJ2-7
TGTGCCAGCAGCCCTGTAGAGGGCCTCTACGAGCAGTACTTC
CASSPVEGLYEQYF
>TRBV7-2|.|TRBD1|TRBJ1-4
TGTGCCAGCAGCTGGCGACGACAGGGCGAAAAACTGTTTTTT
CASSWRRQGEKLFF
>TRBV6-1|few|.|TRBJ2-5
TGTGCCAGCAGTGCCGAATCTCAGACCCAGTACTTC
CASSAESQTQYF
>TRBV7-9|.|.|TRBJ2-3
TGTGCCAGCAGCTTCGGGGGCTCAGCGGATACGCAGTATTTT
CASSFGGSADTQYF
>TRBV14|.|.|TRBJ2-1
TGTGCCAGCAGCCAAGGATGGAAAGGGTCGGCGGGATTACCCTCCTACAATGAGCAGTTCTTC
CASSQGWKGSAGLPSYNEQFF
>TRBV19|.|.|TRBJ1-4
TGTGCCAGTAGTAAATTGGACACAGCAACTAATGAAAAACTGTTTTTT
CASSKLDTATNEKLFF
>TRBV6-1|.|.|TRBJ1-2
TGTGCCAGCAGTGAAGTGAGAGGGGGTGGCTACACCTTC
CASSEVRGGGYTF
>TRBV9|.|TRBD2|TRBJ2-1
TGTGCCAGCAGCCCCCGGACTAGGTCCTACAATGAGCAGTTCTTC
CASSPRTRSYNEQFF
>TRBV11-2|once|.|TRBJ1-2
TGTGCCAGCAGCTTACTTTTGGGTACTGGTATCACCTTC
CASSLLLGTGITF
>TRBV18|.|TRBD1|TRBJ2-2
TGTGCCAGCTCACCAGGACAGGTGGGCACCGGGGAGCTGTTTTTT
CASSPGQVGTGELFF
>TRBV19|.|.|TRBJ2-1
TGTGCCAGTAGCCGTATTACTTACAGGGCGGAATACAATGAGCAGTTCTTC
CASSRITYRAEYNEQFF
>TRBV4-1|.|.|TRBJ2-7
TGCGCCAGCAGCCAAGTCGTTGACTCCTACGAGCAGTACTTC
CASSQVVDSYEQYF
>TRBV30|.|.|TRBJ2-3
TGTGCCTGGACTCCACTATGGGGAGATACGCAGTATTTT
CAWTPLWGDTQYF
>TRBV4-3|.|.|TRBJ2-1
TGCGCCAGCAGCCAAGAGGTCGGCAATGAGCAGTTCTTC
CASSQEVGNEQFF
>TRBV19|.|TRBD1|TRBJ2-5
TGTGCCAGTAGACCGACAGGGGCGAAAGAGACCCAGTACTTC
CASRPTGAKETQYF
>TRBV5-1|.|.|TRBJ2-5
TGCGCCAGCAGTCCGCAGGGAGGGGGACAAGAGACCCAGTACTTC
CASSPQGGGQETQYF
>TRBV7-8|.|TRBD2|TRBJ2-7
TGTGCCAGCAGGATGACTAGCGGGTTTGACGAGCAGTACTTC
CASRMTSGFDEQYF
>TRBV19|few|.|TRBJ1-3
TGTGCCAGTAGTATAGCACCTATAGGGACCTACTCTGGAAACACCATATATTTT
CASSIAPIGTYSGNTIYF
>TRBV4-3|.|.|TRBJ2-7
TGCGCCAGCAGCCAAGATGGGGAACTAGCTATCTACGAGCAGTACTTC
CASSQDGELAIYEQYF
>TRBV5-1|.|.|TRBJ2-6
TGCGCCAGCAGCTTGGGGATATTGAACTCTGGGGCCAACGTCCTGACTTTC
CASSLGILNSGANVLTF
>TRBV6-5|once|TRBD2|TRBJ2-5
TGTGCCAGCAGGACCTGGGGGGGGGTAGAAGAGACCCAGTACTTC
CASRTWGGVEETQYF
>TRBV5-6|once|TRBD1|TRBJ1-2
TGTGCCAGCAGCTCCCAGGGGGGCCGGGGTGCCTATGGCTACACCTTC
CASSSQGGRGAYGYTF
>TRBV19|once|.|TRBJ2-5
TGTGCCAGTAGTATTGGTTCACAGGAAGAGACCCAGTACTTC
CASSIGSQEETQYF